This T cell receptor (beta chain) was sequenced for a study of shared clonotypes between healthy human individuals. The germline V and J ends were trimmed by 2 bases and 2 bases, with 12 bases remaining between them. CDR3 length equals 15 residues. Germline assignment: CDR1 MDHEN and CDR2 SYDVKM. Sequencing was performed with immunoSEQ multiplex PCR; in TCRdb, only in-frame clones are kept and a portion is missing. The sample yields hundreds of thousands of clones, approximately 73% seen once. The rearrangement joins TRBV28 to TRBJ1-1; D unresolved. The sequencing sample was made of memory CD4+ T cells sorted from blood. The subset: CD45RA-negative fraction. This receptor was obtained from a woman younger than 45 in good health. The CDR3 here is CASSLNHPGNTEAFF. DNA of the CDR3: TGTGCCAGCAGTTTAAATCACCCCGGCAACACTGAAGCTTTCTTT.